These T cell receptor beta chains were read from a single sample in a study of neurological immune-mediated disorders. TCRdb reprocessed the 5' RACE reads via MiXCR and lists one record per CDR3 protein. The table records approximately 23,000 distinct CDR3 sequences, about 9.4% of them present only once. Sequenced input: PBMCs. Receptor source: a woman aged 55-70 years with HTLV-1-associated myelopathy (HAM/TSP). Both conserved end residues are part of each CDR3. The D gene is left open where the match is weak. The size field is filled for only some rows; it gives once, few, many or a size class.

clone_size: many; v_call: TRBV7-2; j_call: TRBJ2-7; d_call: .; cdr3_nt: TGTGCCAGCAGCTTAGGGGGTGGTCAATCCTACGAGCAGTACTTC; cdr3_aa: CASSLGGGQSYEQYF
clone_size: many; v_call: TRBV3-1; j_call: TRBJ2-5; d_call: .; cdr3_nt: TGTGCCAGCAGCCCCATGGCCACCCAAGAGACCCAGTACTTC; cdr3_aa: CASSPMATQETQYF
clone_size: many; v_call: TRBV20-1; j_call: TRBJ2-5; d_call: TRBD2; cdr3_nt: TGCAGTGCTGACGACGGGAAGGGAGGGCGAGAGACCCAGTACTTC; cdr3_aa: CSADDGKGGRETQYF
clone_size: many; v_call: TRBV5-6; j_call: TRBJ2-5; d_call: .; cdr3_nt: TGTGCCAGCAGCTTGGTGCAGGGCACGGAGACCCAGTACTTC; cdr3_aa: CASSLVQGTETQYF
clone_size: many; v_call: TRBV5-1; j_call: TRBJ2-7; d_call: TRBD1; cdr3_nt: TGCGCCAGCAGCTCACTGAGTGGACAGGGGTCGTACGAGCAGTACTTC; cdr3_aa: CASSSLSGQGSYEQYF
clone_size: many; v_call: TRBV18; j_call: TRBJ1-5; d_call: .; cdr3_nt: TGTGCCAGCTCATTAGGGGCGGGGCGAAATCAGCCCCAGCATTTT; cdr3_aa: CASSLGAGRNQPQHF
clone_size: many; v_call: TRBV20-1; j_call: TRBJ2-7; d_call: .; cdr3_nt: TGCAGTGCGGGCCATTATTCCTACGAGCAGTACTTC; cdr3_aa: CSAGHYSYEQYF
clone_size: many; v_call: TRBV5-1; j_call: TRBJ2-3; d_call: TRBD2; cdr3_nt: TGCGCCAGCAGTTCTAGCGGGGGGGCCCGTGGCACAGATACGCAGTATTTT; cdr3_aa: CASSSSGGARGTDTQYF
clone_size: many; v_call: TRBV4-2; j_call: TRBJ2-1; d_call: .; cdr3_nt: TGTGCCAGCAGCCAAGAGCTCGCTGGGGACAATGAGCAGTTCTTC; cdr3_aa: CASSQELAGDNEQFF
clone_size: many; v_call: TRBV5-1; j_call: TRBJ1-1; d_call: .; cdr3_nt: TGCGCCAGCAGCTTGGCCACAGGGAGAACTGAAGCTTTCTTT; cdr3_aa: CASSLATGRTEAFF
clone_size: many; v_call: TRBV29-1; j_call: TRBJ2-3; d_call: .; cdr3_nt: TGCAGCGTTGACTTGGGGGCAGATACGCAGTATTTT; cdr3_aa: CSVDLGADTQYF
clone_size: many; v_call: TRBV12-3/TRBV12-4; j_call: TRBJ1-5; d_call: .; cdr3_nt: TGTGCCAGCAGCCCTTATGGGGGGGCGGATCAGCCCCAGCATTTT; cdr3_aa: CASSPYGGADQPQHF
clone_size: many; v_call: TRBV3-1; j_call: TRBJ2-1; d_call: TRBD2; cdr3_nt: TGTGCCAGCAGCCAACCCGGATTTTTGGCGGGGGGGGTTCGGGAGCAGTTCTTC; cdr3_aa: CASSQPGFLAGGVREQFF
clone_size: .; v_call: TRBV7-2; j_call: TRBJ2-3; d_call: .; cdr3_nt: .; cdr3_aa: CASSFYICSASGGGAWDTQYF
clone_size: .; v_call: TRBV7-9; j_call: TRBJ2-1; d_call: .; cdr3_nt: TGTGCCAGCAGCGTTTCGGCTGCCCGCTACAATGAGCAGTTCTTC; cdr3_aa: CASSVSAARYNEQFF
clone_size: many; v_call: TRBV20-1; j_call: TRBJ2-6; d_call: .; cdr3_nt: TGCAGTGAGTACAGGGCCTCCCCCGGGGCCAACGTCCTGACTTTC; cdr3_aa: CSEYRASPGANVLTF
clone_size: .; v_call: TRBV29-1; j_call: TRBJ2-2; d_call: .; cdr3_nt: TGCAGCGTTGTGGACACCGGGGAGCTGTTTTTT; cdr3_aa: CSVVDTGELFF
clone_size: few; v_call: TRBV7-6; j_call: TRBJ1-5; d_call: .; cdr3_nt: TGTGCCAGCAGCTTGGGACCATACAATCAGCCCCAGCATTTT; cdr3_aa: CASSLGPYNQPQHF
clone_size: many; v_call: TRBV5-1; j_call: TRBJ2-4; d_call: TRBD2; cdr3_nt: TGCGCCAGCAGCCCACCTAGCGGGGGGTACAAAAACATTCAGTACTTC; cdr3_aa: CASSPPSGGYKNIQYF
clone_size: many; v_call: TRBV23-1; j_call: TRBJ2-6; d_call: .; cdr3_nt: TGCGCCAGCAGTCACCCTCGTGGGGGGCCTGGGGCCAACGTCCTGACTTTC; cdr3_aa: CASSHPRGGPGANVLTF
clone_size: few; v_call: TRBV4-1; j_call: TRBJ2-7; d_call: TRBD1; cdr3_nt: TGCGCCAGCAGCCAACGGGGACAGGCCGTTCCCTACGAGCAGTACTTC; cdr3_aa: CASSQRGQAVPYEQYF
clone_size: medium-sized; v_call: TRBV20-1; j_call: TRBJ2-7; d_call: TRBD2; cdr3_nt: TGCAGTGCTAGAGACTCGGGACTAGCGGGACACTCCTACGAGCAGTACTTC; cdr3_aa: CSARDSGLAGHSYEQYF
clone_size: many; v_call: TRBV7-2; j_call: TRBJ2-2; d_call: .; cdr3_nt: TGTGCCAGCAGCTTAAGTAACTCACGCACCGGGGAGCTGTTTTTT; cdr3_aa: CASSLSNSRTGELFF
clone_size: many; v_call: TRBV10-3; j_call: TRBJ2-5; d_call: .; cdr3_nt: TGTGCCATCTCAGGTCGGGGACAAGAGACCCAGTACTTC; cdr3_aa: CAISGRGQETQYF
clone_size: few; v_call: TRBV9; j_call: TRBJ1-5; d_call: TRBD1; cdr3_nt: TGTGCCAGCAGCGCCGGACAGGCCCTCAATCAGCCCCAGCATTTT; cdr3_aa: CASSAGQALNQPQHF
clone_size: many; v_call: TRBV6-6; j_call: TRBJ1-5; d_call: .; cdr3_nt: TGTGCCAGCAGTTACGTGGCAGGGGGCAATCAGCCCCAGCATTTT; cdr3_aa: CASSYVAGGNQPQHF
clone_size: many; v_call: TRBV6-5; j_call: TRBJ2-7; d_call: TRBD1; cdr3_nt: TGTGCCAGCAGGACAGGGGGATTGTCGGCCTACGAGCAGTACTTC; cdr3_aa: CASRTGGLSAYEQYF
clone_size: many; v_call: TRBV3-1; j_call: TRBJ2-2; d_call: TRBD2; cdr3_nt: TGTGCCAGCAGCCAAATACTAGCGGGGACCGGGGAGCTGTTTTTT; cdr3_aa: CASSQILAGTGELFF
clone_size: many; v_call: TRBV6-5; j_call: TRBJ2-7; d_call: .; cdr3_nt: TGTGCCAGCAGTTACGGCAGCAGCTCCTACGAGCAGTACTTC; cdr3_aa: CASSYGSSSYEQYF
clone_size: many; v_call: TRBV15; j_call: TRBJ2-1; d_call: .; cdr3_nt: TGTGCCACCAGCAGAGAGCTTAGCTCCTACAATGAGCAGTTCTTC; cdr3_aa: CATSRELSSYNEQFF
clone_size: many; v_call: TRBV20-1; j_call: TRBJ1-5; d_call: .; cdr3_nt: TGCAGTGCTAGAGACAGGGAGAGTGTTCAGCCCCAGCATTTT; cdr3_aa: CSARDRESVQPQHF
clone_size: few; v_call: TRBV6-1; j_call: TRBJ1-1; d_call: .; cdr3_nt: TGTGCCAGCAGCCCCGCAGGGCCAGGCACTGAAGCTTTCTTT; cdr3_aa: CASSPAGPGTEAFF
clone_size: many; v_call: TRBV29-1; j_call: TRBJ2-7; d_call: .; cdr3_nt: TGCAGCGTTGAGCACAGACACCCCTACGAGCAGTACTTC; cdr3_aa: CSVEHRHPYEQYF
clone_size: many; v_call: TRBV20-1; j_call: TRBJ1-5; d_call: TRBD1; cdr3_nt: TGCAGTGGTACCACAGGGGGCCGGAGCAATCAGCCCCAGCATTTT; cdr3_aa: CSGTTGGRSNQPQHF
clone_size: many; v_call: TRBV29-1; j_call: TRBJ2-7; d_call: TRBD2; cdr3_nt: TGCAGCGTTCGCAGCGGGGACGGAGCCTACGAGCAGTACTTC; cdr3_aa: CSVRSGDGAYEQYF
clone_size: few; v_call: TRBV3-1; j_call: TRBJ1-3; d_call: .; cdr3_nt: TGTGCCAGCAGCCAAGGTGCACTACGGGAAAACACCATATATTTT; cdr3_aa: CASSQGALRENTIYF
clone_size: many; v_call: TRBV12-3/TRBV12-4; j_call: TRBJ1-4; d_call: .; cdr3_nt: TGTGCCAGCACCCCAGGGCAGAGTTCTGAAAAACTGTTTTTT; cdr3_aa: CASTPGQSSEKLFF
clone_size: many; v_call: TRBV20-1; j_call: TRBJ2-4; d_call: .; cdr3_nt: TGCAGTGCTAGAGAGGTATCAGGGGACCTAGCCAAAAACATTCAGTACTTC; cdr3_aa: CSAREVSGDLAKNIQYF
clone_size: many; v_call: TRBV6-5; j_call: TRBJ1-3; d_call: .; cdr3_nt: TGTGCCAGCAGTTCCCAGGGACCTTGGGGCTCTGGAAACACCATATATTTT; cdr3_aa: CASSSQGPWGSGNTIYF
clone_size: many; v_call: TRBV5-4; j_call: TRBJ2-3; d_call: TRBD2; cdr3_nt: TGTGCCAGCAGCTTGGGACTAGCGGTGGGGGATACGCAGTATTTT; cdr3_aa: CASSLGLAVGDTQYF
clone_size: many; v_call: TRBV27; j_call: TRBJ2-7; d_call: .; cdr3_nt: TGTGCCAGCAGTCCCTATATGTTGCAGTACTACGAGCAGTACTTC; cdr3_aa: CASSPYMLQYYEQYF
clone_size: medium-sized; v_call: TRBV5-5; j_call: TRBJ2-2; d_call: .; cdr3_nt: TGTGCCAGCAGCCCCCGGGGCACCGGGGAGCTGTTTTTT; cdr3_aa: CASSPRGTGELFF
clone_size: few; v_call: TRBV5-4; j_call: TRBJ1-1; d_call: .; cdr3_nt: TGTGCCAGCAGCTTGGGGTGGACAATGAACACTGAAGCTTTCTTT; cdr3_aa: CASSLGWTMNTEAFF
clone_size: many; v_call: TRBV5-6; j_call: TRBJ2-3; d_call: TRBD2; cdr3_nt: TGTGCCAGCAGCTTTAGCGGGGGGAGCACAGATACGCAGTATTTT; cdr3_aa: CASSFSGGSTDTQYF
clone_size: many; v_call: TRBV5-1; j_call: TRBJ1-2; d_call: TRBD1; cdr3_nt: TGCGCCAGCAGCTTGGGCGGACAGGCTACCTATGGCTACACCTTC; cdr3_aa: CASSLGGQATYGYTF
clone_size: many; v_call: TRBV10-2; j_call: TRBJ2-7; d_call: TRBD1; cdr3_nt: TGCGCCAGCAGTTCGACAGGGTGGGGATCTACGAAGGGCTACGAGCAGTACTTC; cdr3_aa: CASSSTGWGSTKGYEQYF
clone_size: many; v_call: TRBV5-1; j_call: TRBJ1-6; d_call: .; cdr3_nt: TGCGCCAGCAGCTTGGACTCCTATAATTCACCCCTCCACTTT; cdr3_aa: CASSLDSYNSPLHF
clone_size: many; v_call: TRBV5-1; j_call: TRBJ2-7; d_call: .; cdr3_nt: TGCGCCAGCAGTTCCGGGGACTCTTCCTACGAGCAGTACTTC; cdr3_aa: CASSSGDSSYEQYF
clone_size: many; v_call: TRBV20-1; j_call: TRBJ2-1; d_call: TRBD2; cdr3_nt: TGCAGTGCTAGCAGCGGGGGCCACTCCTACAATGAGCAGTTCTTC; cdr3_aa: CSASSGGHSYNEQFF
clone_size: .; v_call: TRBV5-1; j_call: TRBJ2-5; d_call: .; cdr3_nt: TGCGCCAGCAGCCCAGGGTCAGGGCAAGAGACCCAGTACTTC; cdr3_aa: CASSPGSGQETQYF
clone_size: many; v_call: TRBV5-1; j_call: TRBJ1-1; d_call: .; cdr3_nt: TGCGCCAGCAGCTTGGTACCGGGACACCAAAGTGAAGCTTTCTTT; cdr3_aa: CASSLVPGHQSEAFF
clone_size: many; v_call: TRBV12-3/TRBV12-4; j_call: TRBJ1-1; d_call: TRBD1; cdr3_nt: TGTGCCAGCAGTTCCCAGGGGGCAGGCACTGAAGCTTTCTTT; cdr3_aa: CASSSQGAGTEAFF
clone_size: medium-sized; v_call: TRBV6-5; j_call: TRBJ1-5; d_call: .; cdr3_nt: TGTGCCAGCAGTTACTCGAAAGGGGCCGGGAGGCCCCAGCATTTT; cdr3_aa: CASSYSKGAGRPQHF
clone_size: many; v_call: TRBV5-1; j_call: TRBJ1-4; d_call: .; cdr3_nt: TGCGCCAGCAGCTTGAGAGGGGAGGAAAAACTGTTTTTT; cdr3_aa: CASSLRGEEKLFF
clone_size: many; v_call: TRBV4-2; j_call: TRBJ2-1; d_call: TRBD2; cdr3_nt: TGTGCCAGCAGCCAATCCGGACTAGCGGGGGAGCAGTTCTTC; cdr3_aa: CASSQSGLAGEQFF
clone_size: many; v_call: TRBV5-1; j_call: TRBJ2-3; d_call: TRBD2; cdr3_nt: TGCGCCAGCAGCTTGGGCGGGGGGTACACAGATACGCAGTATTTT; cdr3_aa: CASSLGGGYTDTQYF
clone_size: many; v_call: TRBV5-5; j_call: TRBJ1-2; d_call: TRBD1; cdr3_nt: TGTGCCAGCAGCTCGGACTACAGGGGGCTGGATGGCTACACCTTC; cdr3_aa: CASSSDYRGLDGYTF
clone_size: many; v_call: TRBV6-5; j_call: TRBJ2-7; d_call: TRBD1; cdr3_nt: TGTGCCAGCAGGGGACAGGGAAAGTACGAGCAGTACTTC; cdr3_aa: CASRGQGKYEQYF
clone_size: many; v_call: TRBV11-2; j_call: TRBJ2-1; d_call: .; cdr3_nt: TGTGCCAGCAGCTTAGAGGGGTTCGGGATCAATGAGCAGTTCTTC; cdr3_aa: CASSLEGFGINEQFF
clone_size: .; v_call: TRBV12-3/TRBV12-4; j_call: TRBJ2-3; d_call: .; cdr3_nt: TGTGACAGCAGTTTTTCCCGGGGAAGAGATACGCAGTATTTT; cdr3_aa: CDSSFSRGRDTQYF